The clone carrying this T cell receptor beta chain has ten or more counts. This sample stems from a study of regulatory T cells in long-lasting Graves disease. For TCR beta, libraries came from iRepertoire HTBI primers and Arm-PCR of CDR3 regions. TCRdb reanalysed the multiplex PCR reads using MiXCR and keeps one entry per CDR3 protein. The data contain around 450,000 distinct CDR3 sequences, more than 12% of them singletons. Indicated time point: newly diagnosed GD, antithyroid drugs for less than 3 months. From PBMCs, RNA was extracted and then used to make the TCR library. This CDR3 is built from 14 residues. CDR1 is SGHVS, CDR2 FNYEAQ, per germline. V was pared by 4 bases and J by 4 bases, with 14 bases between. The data also belong to a second study, concerning T cells in Graves' hyperthyroidism and ophthalmopathy.

The rearrangement joins TRBV7-6 to TRBJ2-7, with a tentative D call TRBD1 (6 bases). The source is a woman under 40 with Graves disease. Sequencing used peripheral blood mononuclear cells (PBMCs), obtained at new diagnosis, from a patient treated with antithyroid drugs. The CDR3 loop reads CASSSETGLYEQYF. In DNA form, the CDR3 reads TGTGCCAGCAGCTCCGAGACAGGATTGTACGAGCAGTACTTC.